This entry lists 12 T cell receptor beta chains sequenced from one sample in a study of cytomegalovirus exposure and HLA in healthy donors. Sequencing used immunoSEQ multiplex PCR; TCRdb keeps in-frame clones, though not all of them. Of more than 95,000 clones in the sample, roughly nine tenths were seen once. The specimen was PBMCs. The receptors stem from a woman in her late teens or twenties in good health and CMV-seropositive.

V gene TRBV28 combines with J gene TRBJ1-5; TRBD1 is a possible D gene (6 bases). The CDR3 is made up of 13 amino acids. Germline V gene data show CDR1 as MDHEN and CDR2 as SYDVKM. Deletions cut 3 bases from V and 6 bases from J, with 9 bases between. The CDR3 loop is CASSFRGAQPQHF. CDR3 nucleotides: TGTGCCAGCAGTTTTCGGGGGGCTCAGCCCCAGCATTTT. Complete variable domain (other parts from reference TRBV28 and TRBJ1-5): DVKVTQSSRYLVKRTGEKVFLECVQDMDHENMFWYRQDPGLGLRLIYFSYDVKMKEKGDIPEGYSVSREKKERFSLILESASTNQTSMYLCASSFRGAQPQHFGDGTRLSIL.

This chain connects TRBV27 to TRBJ2-1; 8 bases are a match to TRBD1. Germline CDR1 and CDR2: MNHEY and SMNVEV (reference sequence). The ends lost 7 bases at V and 15 bases at J; junction bases unmatched: 11. The CDR3 covers 12 residues. The CDR3 sequence: CASNNPGGRRFF. The CDR3 DNA sequence: TGTGCCAGCAACAACCCAGGGGGCCGGCGGTTCTTC.

This clone was detected a few times. V and J are TRBV10-1 and TRBJ1-6; D not resolved. Germline values: CDR1 WNHNN, CDR2 SYGVQD (reference sequence). The V and J ends lost 2 bases and 9 bases respectively, with 11 bases between them. There are 14 residues in the CDR3. The CDR3 DNA reads as TGCGCCAGCAGTGAGGCCTCAAGGAGTTCACCCCTCCACTTT. It yields the protein CASSEASRSSPLHF.

This clone came up once. The CDR3 here is CASSASRGKVSTEAFF. The CDR3 DNA sequence: TGTGCCAGCTCAGCCTCCAGGGGCAAGGTTTCAACTGAAGCTTTCTTT. The genes are TRBV18 and TRBJ1-1, with D possibly TRBD1 on 6 matching bases. Trimming shortened V by 5 bases and J by 5 bases, and 21 bases separated the two germline ends. Germline loops: CDR1 KGHSH, CDR2 LQKENI. This CDR3 is built from 16 residues.

This sequence joins TRBV7-9 and TRBJ1-4; D uncertain. The CDR3 loop spans 13 amino acids. Trimming pared 0 bases from V and 7 bases from J, leaving 6 bases between. Per the germline V gene, CDR1 is SEHNR and CDR2 is FQNEAQ (reference sequence). In DNA form, the CDR3 reads TGTGCCAGCAGCTTAGCAGGGAGTGAAAAACTGTTTTTT. Translated, it gives CASSLAGSEKLFF.

The rearrangement links TRBV19 to TRBJ1-6, with TRBD1 matching 9 bases. This CDR3 is built from 15 residues. Germline CDR1 and CDR2: LNHDA and SQIVND (reference sequence). The V segment lost 6 bases and the J segment 12 bases; nucleotides outside the gene matches: 12. The CDR3, as DNA: TGTGCCAGTAGAAGGGACAGGGTTTATACGGAACCCCTCCACTTT. Translated: CASRRDRVYTEPLHF. Full variable domain (rest looked up from reference TRBV19 and TRBJ1-6): DGGITQSPKYLFRKEGQNVTLSCEQNLNHDAMYWYRQDPGQGLRLIYYSQIVNDFQKGDIAEGYSVSREKKESFPLTVTSAQKNPTAFYLCASRRDRVYTEPLHFGNGTRLTVT.

This rearrangement joins TRBV11-2 to TRBJ1-2; 8 bases are a match to TRBD1. The CDR3 spans 17 residues. Germline loops: CDR1 SGHAT, CDR2 FQNNGV. Losses at the gene ends were 5 bases for V and 4 bases for J; bases not matched to a gene: 15. The CDR3 nucleotides read TGTGCCAGCAGCCCAAGGGCAGGGGGCCTTGGAGGCTATGGCTACACCTTC. It is translated as CASSPRAGGLGGYGYTF.

J is TRBJ2-3 and V is TRBV11-3; 13 bases match TRBD2. The V segment lost 5 bases and the J segment 5 bases; nucleotides outside the gene matches: 7. The CDR3 is 16 amino acids. CDR1 is SGHNT, CDR2 YENEEA, per germline. The CDR3 nucleotides read TGTGCCAGCAGCCTCCGGACTAGCGGGAGTAGAGATACGCAGTATTTT. This sequence encodes CASSLRTSGSRDTQYF.

This chain joins TRBV7-2 and TRBJ2-2; 7 bases align to TRBD1. The CDR3 sequence is 15 residues long. V was clipped by 3 bases and J by 7 bases; unmatched bases: 8. Germline V lookup: CDR1 SGHTA, CDR2 FQGNSA. The CDR3 reads CASSLIGGDIGELFF. CDR3 bases: TGTGCCAGCAGCTTGATAGGGGGCGATATCGGGGAGCTGTTTTTT.

The rearrangement links TRBV7-3 to TRBJ2-3, with 13 bases that match TRBD2. Germline loops: CDR1 SGHTA, CDR2 FQGTGA. V trimming: 5 bases; J trimming: 4 bases; junction bases outside the gene matches: 6. CDR3 length equals 16 residues. CDR3 coding DNA: TGTGCCAGCAGCATGGCGGGACTAGCGGGATCAGATACGCAGTATTTT. As protein: CASSMAGLAGSDTQYF. The full variable domain, its missing parts supplied by reference TRBV7-3 and TRBJ2-3, is GAGVSQTPSNKVTEKGKYVELRCDPISGHTALYWYRQSLGQGPEFLIYFQGTGAADDSGLPNDRFFAVRPEGSVSTLKIQRTERGDSAVYLCASSMAGLAGSDTQYFGPGTRLTVL.

A remark on this clone: One junction end does not reproduce the germline sequence, and a read error may be involved. This CDR3 reads CATSPGTGTTEAFF. Here the CDR3 DNA reads TGTGCCACCAGTCCCGGGACAGGGACCACTGAAGCTTTCTTT. This chain links TRBV27 with TRBJ1-1; 9 bases map to TRBD1. Germline V CDR1 and CDR2: MNHEY, SMNVEV (reference sequence). The CDR3 totals 14 residues.

The J gene is TRBJ2-4, the V gene TRBV2; perhaps TRBD1 as D (6 bases). Germline-derived CDR1 and CDR2 are SNHLY and FYNNEI. CDR3 size: 15 residues. Trimming took off 6 bases at V and 2 bases at J, with 14 bases between the two ends. The CDR3 loop is CASSYTGLPKNIQYF. CDR3 DNA sequence: TGTGCCAGCAGCTATACAGGGTTGCCCAAAAACATTCAGTACTTC.